The table lists the clone carrying this TCR beta chain with many counts. No antigen is known for it. The data were produced by immunoSEQ multiplex PCR, yet TCRdb's version contains in-frame clones alone and is incomplete. The sample has some 40,000 clones, none seen only once; the top ten hold approximately 2.4%. The CDR3 totals 15 residues. Looked up from germline, CDR1 is LGHNA and CDR2 is YSLEER. V shed 1 base and J 8 bases; nucleotides not matched to a gene: 9. The data were taken from a study of T cells after posttransplantation cyclophosphamide. Whole-study findings and limits: Later blood repertoires were often dominated by clones from the donor CD8+ memory compartment. Skin or GI-infiltrating T cells shared few TRB sequences with blood.

The TCR comes from a man in his fifties in good health, CMV-negative, and a related stem cell transplant donor. Sequencing was carried out using PBMCs. The gene calls are TRBV4-3 and TRBJ1-2; 8 nucleotides agree with TRBD1. CDR3 in DNA: TGCGCCAGCAGCCAAGGGACAGGGACTCGGTACGGCTACACCTTC. Its protein is CASSQGTGTRYGYTF.